This T cell receptor (beta chain) was retrieved from a study of shared clonotypes between healthy human individuals. The overall study: Three plates were used per donor for CD4 naive, three for CD4 memory, two for CD8 naive and one for CD8 memory.

The CDR3 spans 16 residues. Germline lookup yields CDR1 SGHAT and CDR2 FQNNGV. Free of recent acute infections or vaccinations, the donors were healthy HIV-negative adults. At the deep level, the assay was run. The table came from immunoSEQ multiplex PCR; TCRdb's copy has only in-frame clones and leaves some out. Of fewer than 2.5 million clones listed, 80% to 95% are singletons. The TCR sequence derives from a young man in good health. Some clones in this sample may be carry-over from other donors' samples. The sequencing input was naive CD4+ T cells from PBMCs. The sample's subset: CD45RA+ positively selected. The rearrangement uses TRBV11-2 and TRBJ2-5, with 8 bases aligning to TRBD2. The J call is uncertain, as TRBJ2-7 better fits the DNA end. Here the CDR3 DNA reads TGTGCCAGCACCCTCCGCCTGGGGACTAGGTCCTACGAGCAGTACTTC. It codes for CASTLRLGTRSYEQYF.